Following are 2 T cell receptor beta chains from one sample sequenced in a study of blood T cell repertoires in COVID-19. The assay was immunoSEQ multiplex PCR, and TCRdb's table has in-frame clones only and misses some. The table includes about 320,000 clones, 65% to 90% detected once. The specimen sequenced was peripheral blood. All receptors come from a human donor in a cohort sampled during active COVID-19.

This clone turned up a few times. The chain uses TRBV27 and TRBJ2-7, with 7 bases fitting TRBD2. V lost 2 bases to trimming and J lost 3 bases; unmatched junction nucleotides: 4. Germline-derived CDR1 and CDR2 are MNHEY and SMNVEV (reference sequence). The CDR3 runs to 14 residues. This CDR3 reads CASSLREGIYEQYF. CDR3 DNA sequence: TGTGCCAGCAGTTTAAGGGAGGGAATCTACGAGCAGTACTTC.

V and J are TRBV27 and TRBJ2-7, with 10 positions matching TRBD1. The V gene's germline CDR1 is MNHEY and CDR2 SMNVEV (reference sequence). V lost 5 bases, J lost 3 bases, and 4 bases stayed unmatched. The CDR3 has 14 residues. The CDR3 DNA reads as TGTGCCAGCAGTAGACAGGGGGCCGGCTACGAGCAGTACTTC. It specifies CASSRQGAGYEQYF.